This entry is about one T cell receptor beta chain. Germline lookup yields CDR1 DFQATT and CDR2 SNEGSKA (reference sequence). The CDR3 runs to 13 residues. Trimming removed 3 bases at V and 3 bases at J, with 12 bases between. These data come from a study of T-cell reconstitution after alpha-beta-depleted transplantation in children. The TCRbeta library was prepared with unique molecular identifiers. TCRdb reanalysed the PCR reads using MiXCR and keeps one entry per CDR3 protein. The sample lists 490,000 or so distinct CDR3 sequences; about an eighth were seen once. The chain couples TRBV20-1 to TRBJ2-7; D is undetermined. The TCR originated in a human donor who donated a stem cell graft to a child with combined immunodeficiency. Specimen: PBMCs from the stem cell graft donor, collected from the stem cell graft. The CDR3 coding sequence is TGCAGTGCTAGGGTGGCGAGAAGCTACGAGCAGTACTTC. As protein: CSARVARSYEQYF.